A single sample gave rise to the 13 T cell receptor beta chains below, sequenced in a study of metastatic and nonmetastatic thyroid tumors. TCRdb re-clonotyped the PCR reads through MiXCR. The sample lists 30,000 to 35,000 clones; around 16% were seen once. None of the patients had undergone any treatment ahead of thyroid surgery. Specimen: blood. Source of these receptors: a male donor with papillary thyroid cancer or a benign thyroid nodule (not recorded which). Some clones in this sample may be carry-over from other donors' samples.

This clone came up many times. The V and J genes are TRBV6-5 and TRBJ2-5; 11 bases are shared with TRBD2. V dropped 1 base and J dropped 2; count of bases not matched to a gene: 6. Germline V gives CDR1 MNHEY, CDR2 SVGAGI. The CDR3 totals 17 residues. The CDR3 here is CASSYLRVAGGQETQYF. CDR3 DNA: TGTGCCAGCAGTTACTTGAGGGTAGCGGGAGGGCAAGAGACCCAGTACTTC.

A note on this clone: A single base separates this from a much larger clone, so it may be a read error. This rearrangement joins TRBV10-2 to TRBJ2-1; D is unclear. The CDR3 totals 15 residues. With 8 bases removed from V and 0 bases from J, the gap between germline ends came to 14 bases. The germline V gene has CDR1 WSHSY and CDR2 SAAADI. For the CDR3, the DNA is TGCGCCAGCCGCATGGTCCTTAGCTCCTACAATGAGCAGTTCTTC. It yields the protein CASRMVLSSYNEQFF.

This clone appeared many times. The V call is TRBV19, the J call TRBJ1-1; no clear D. Per the germline V gene, CDR1 is LNHDA and CDR2 is SQIVND (reference sequence). Between the trimmed V and J ends, which lost 4 bases and 1 base, there was a span of 10 bases. CDR3 size: 14 residues. Here the CDR3 reads CASSRGSGNTEAFF. The CDR3 DNA follows: TGTGCCAGTAGTAGAGGCAGTGGGAACACTGAAGCTTTCTTT.

This clone occurred many times. The chain couples TRBV5-1 to TRBJ1-3; unclear D gene. Trimming removed 5 bases from V and 4 bases from J, with 13 bases in between. Germline V gene lookup returns CDR1 SGHRS and CDR2 YFSETQ. The CDR3 sequence is 14 residues long. The CDR3 DNA is TGCGCCAGCAGAACAACGGGCTACGGAAACACCATATATTTT. Translated: CASRTTGYGNTIYF.

This clone was observed at least ten times. The V and J genes are TRBV29-1 and TRBJ2-5; D call uncertain. Germline V gene data show CDR1 as SQVTM and CDR2 as ANQGSEA. This CDR3 has 14 amino acids. V lost 5 bases and J lost 3, with 16 bases in between. The CDR3 DNA reads as TGCAGCGTTCCGTTCATGGCCTCCGAAGAGACCCAGTACTTC. It is translated as CSVPFMASEETQYF.

This clone was seen many times. V is TRBV20-1 and J is TRBJ2-1, with D possibly TRBD1 on 6 matching bases. Germline assignment: CDR1 DFQATT and CDR2 SNEGSKA (reference sequence). Trimming cost V 4 bases and J 6 bases, with 10 bases left between them. CDR3 length: 12 residues. In DNA, the CDR3 is TGCAGTGCTATGGGGGCTTCCAATGAGCAGTTCTTC. It yields the protein CSAMGASNEQFF.

This clone showed up many times. V usage is TRBV7-2 and J usage is TRBJ2-5; D perhaps matches TRBD2 (7 bases). The germline CDR1 and CDR2 sequences are SGHTA and FQGNSA. V was cut by 1 base and J by 5 bases, with 20 bases left in between. The CDR3 contains 17 residues. The CDR3 loop reads CASSLVIGGGARETQYF. DNA for the CDR3: TGTGCCAGCAGCTTAGTTATCGGTGGGGGGGCACGGGAGACCCAGTACTTC.

This clone was found many times. The chain couples TRBV20-1 to TRBJ1-2; a possible D gene is TRBD1 (5 bases). The CDR3 covers 13 residues. V lost 5 bases, J lost 7 bases, and 17 bases lay in between. Germline CDR1 DFQATT, CDR2 SNEGSKA (reference sequence). Written as DNA, the CDR3 is TGCAGTGCTGAGAACGACGGGGCAGCTGGCTACACCTTC. Protein sequence: CSAENDGAAGYTF.

The sample holds many counts of this clone. The chain carries TRBV2 and TRBJ1-1; D uncertain. Germline V CDR1 and CDR2: SNHLY, FYNNEI. Trimming stripped 3 bases from V and 3 bases from J, with 8 bases between. The CDR3 extends over 13 amino acids. This CDR3 is CASSDSWDTEAFF. In DNA form, the CDR3 reads TGTGCCAGCAGTGATAGTTGGGACACTGAAGCTTTCTTT.

This clone was counted ten times or more. The genes are TRBV11-2 and TRBJ2-5; 11 bases match TRBD1. Germline CDR1 and CDR2: SGHAT and FQNNGV. This CDR3 spans 20 amino acids. The ends lost 5 bases at V and 5 bases at J; junction bases unmatched: 22. The DNA for the CDR3 is TGTGCCAGCAGCGCGAGCATCCGGACAGGGGGCACTAGCGGAGGGGAGACCCAGTACTTC. Protein: CASSASIRTGGTSGGETQYF.

This clone appeared many times. The genes are TRBV6-1 and TRBJ2-1; TRBD2 matches at 8 bases. CDR3 size: 16 residues. Germline values: CDR1 MNHNS, CDR2 SASEGT. The junction had 14 bases not matched to a gene; V was cut back by 5 bases and J by 8 bases. DNA of the CDR3: TGTGCCAGCAGTAGGGGGGGCGGGGGGCGCTTGTATGAGCAGTTCTTC. Translation gives CASSRGGGGRLYEQFF.

Written as DNA, the CDR3 is TGCGCCAGCAGCCAAGATGGGCCCAACCCTTACGAGCAGTACTTC. Translated: CASSQDGPNPYEQYF. The rearrangement links TRBV4-1 to TRBJ2-7; D gene unclear. Deletions cut 0 bases from V and 4 bases from J, with 13 bases between. From germline, CDR1 is MGHRA and CDR2 YSYEKL. The CDR3 covers 15 residues.

The rearrangement uses TRBV7-2 and TRBJ1-1, with D possibly TRBD1 on 5 matching bases. Germline CDR1 and CDR2: SGHTA and FQGNSA. The CDR3 consists of 15 residues. V dropped 0 bases and J dropped 4 bases, with 12 bases sitting between them. The CDR3 nucleotides are TGTGCCAGCAGCTTAGCTGGGGGTGGGATCACTGAAGCTTTCTTT. This sequence encodes CASSLAGGGITEAFF.